This TCR beta chain was sequenced during a study of T-cell memory formation after mild COVID-19. General study results and limits: Contracting CD8+ clones were enriched in EMRA, CD4+ mainly in CM and EM. Within pre-infection memory, some responding clones were found, suggesting cross-reactive memory joined. The second-wave clones peaking on day 37 were not confirmed as SARS-CoV-2-specific.

TCRdb itself ran the 5' RACE reads through MiXCR, one entry per CDR3 protein. The sample lists a few hundred thousand distinct CDR3 sequences, 8% to 10% seen once, with roughly 22% in the top ten. CDR3 size: 15 residues. The V gene lost 0 bases and the J gene lost 2 bases, with 10 bases spanning the gap. Germline CDR1 is ENHRY and CDR2 is SYGVKD. This clonotype has a handful of counts. Its antigen remains unidentified. Sequencing input: PBMCs or a T cell subset sorted from them (not recorded which). The source is a man between 18 and 29 years old who had mild COVID-19 (a few samples of this study predate the infection). Cell type and time point are not known. The V gene is TRBV10-3, the J gene TRBJ1-2, with D possibly TRBD1 on 5 matching bases. The CDR3 is CAISESSGRNYGYTF. For the CDR3, the DNA is TGTGCCATCAGTGAGTCGTCAGGGCGGAACTATGGCTACACCTTC.